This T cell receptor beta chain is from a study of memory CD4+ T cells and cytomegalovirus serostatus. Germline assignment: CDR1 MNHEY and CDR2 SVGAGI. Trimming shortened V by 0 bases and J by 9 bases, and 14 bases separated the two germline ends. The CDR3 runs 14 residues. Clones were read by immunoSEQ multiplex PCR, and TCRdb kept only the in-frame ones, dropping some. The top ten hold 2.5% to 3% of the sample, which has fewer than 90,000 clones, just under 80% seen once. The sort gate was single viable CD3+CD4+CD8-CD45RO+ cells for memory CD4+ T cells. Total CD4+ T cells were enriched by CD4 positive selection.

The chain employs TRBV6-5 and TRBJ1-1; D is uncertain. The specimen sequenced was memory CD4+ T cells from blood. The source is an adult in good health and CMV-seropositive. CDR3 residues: CASSYSSGVSKAFF. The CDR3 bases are TGTGCCAGCAGTTACTCGAGTGGCGTATCTAAAGCTTTCTTT.